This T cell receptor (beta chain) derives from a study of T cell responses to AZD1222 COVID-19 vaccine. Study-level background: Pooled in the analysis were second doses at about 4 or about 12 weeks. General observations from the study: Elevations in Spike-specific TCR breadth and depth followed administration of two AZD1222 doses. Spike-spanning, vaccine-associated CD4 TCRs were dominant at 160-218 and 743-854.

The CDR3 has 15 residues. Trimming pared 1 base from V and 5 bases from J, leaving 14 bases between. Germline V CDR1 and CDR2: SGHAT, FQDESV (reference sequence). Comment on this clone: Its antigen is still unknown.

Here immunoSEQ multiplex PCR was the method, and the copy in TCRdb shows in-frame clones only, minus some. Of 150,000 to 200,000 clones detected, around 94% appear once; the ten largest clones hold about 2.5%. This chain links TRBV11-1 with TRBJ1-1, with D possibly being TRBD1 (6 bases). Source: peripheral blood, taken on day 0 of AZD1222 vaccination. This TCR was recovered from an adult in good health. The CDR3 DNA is TGTGCCAGCAGCTTAGTGAGGGGGGCTGAAACTGAAGCTTTCTTT. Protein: CASSLVRGAETEAFF.